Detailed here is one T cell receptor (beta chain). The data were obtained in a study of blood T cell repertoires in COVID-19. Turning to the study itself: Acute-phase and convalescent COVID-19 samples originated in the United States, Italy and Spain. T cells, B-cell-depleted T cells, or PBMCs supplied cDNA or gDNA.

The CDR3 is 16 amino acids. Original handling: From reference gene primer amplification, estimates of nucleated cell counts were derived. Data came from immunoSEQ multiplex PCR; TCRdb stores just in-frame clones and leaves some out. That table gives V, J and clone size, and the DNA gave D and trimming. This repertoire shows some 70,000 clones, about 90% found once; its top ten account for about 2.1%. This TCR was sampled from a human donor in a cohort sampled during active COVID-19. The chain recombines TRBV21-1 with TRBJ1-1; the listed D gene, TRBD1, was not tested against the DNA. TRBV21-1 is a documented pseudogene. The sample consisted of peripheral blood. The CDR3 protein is CASSKRDRGVNTEAFF. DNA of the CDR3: TGTGCCAGCAGCAAAAGAGACAGGGGGGTTAACACTGAAGCTTTCTTT.